These 27 T cell receptor beta chains share one sample of origin, sequenced in a study of blood T cell repertoires in COVID-19. Profiling relied on immunoSEQ multiplex PCR, and the TCRdb table lists in-frame clones only, not all of them. The sample carries about 240,000 clones, around 86% recorded once. The specimen sequenced was peripheral blood. The receptors shown here come from a man aged 25 to 40 who had recovered from COVID-19.

The sample holds many counts of this clone. The chain links TRBV5-6 to TRBJ2-1; 12 bases map to TRBD2. Per the germline V gene, CDR1 is SGHDT and CDR2 is YYEEEE. The CDR3 is 15 amino acids. V lost 4 bases, J lost 9 bases, and 8 bases stayed unmatched. CDR3: CASSKTSGGTGEQFF. In DNA, the CDR3 is TGTGCCAGCAGCAAGACTAGCGGGGGAACAGGTGAGCAGTTCTTC.

V is TRBV5-1 and J is TRBJ2-3; D perhaps matches TRBD2 (6 bases). The germline gives CDR1 SGHRS, CDR2 YFSETQ. Trimming pared 0 bases from V and 4 bases from J, leaving 12 bases between. The CDR3 sequence is 15 residues long. CDR3 protein: CASSLASSEADTQYF. CDR3 sequence (DNA): TGCGCCAGCAGCTTGGCGTCTAGCGAAGCAGATACGCAGTATTTT.

This clone was counted between two and nine times. The V call is TRBV28, the J call TRBJ2-3; TRBD2 agrees at 7 bases. CDR3 length equals 15 residues. The trim removed 6 bases at V and 2 bases at J, leaving 8 bases unmatched. CDR1 and CDR2 (germline): MDHEN, SYDVKM. This chain's CDR3 is CASSLLAEFTDTQYF. DNA of the CDR3: TGTGCCAGCAGCCTCCTAGCGGAGTTCACAGATACGCAGTATTTT.

Only a few counts were recorded for this clone. This chain joins TRBV9 and TRBJ2-1, with TRBD1 as a possible D gene (7 bases). The CDR3 spans 13 residues. The germline V and J ends were trimmed by 4 bases and 15 bases, with 20 bases remaining between them. Germline CDR1 is SGDLS and CDR2 is YYNGEE. The CDR3 reads CASSPPTRGAPFF. CDR3 coding DNA: TGTGCCAGCAGCCCACCGACCAGGGGGGCCCCGTTCTTC.

This clone was recorded once. The V call is TRBV5-4, the J call TRBJ2-3; 13 positions agree with TRBD2. The CDR3 is made up of 15 amino acids. The V gene end was trimmed by 4 bases and the J gene end by 8 bases; junction bases not matched to a gene: 7. Germline CDR1 and CDR2: SGHNT and YYREEE (reference sequence). The CDR3 loop is CASSPGTSGVGTQYF. The CDR3, as DNA: TGTGCCAGCAGCCCCGGGACTAGCGGGGTGGGTACGCAGTATTTT.

This chain uses TRBV2 with TRBJ1-5, with D uncertain. This CDR3 has 15 residues. Trimming removed 7 bases at V and 1 base at J, with 14 bases between. In germline, CDR1 is SNHLY, CDR2 FYNNEI. The CDR3 here is CASTARSFSNQPQHF. As DNA, the CDR3 is TGTGCCAGCACCGCCCGGAGTTTCAGCAATCAGCCCCAGCATTTT.

The rearrangement uses TRBV5-6 and TRBJ1-3, with a weak D call TRBD1 (6 bases). The CDR3 spans 14 residues. With 7 bases removed from V and 2 bases from J, the gap between germline ends came to 13 bases. The germline gives CDR1 SGHDT, CDR2 YYEEEE. CDR3 sequence (DNA): TGTGCCAGCCAACAGGGCCGTCCTGGAAACACCATATATTTT. Protein: CASQQGRPGNTIYF.

The chain combines TRBV2 with TRBJ2-3, with a tentative D call TRBD2 (6 bases). V shed 3 bases and J shed 2 bases, with 9 bases lying between them. The CDR3 extends over 14 amino acids. Germline V CDR1 and CDR2: SNHLY, FYNNEI. The CDR3 reads CASSDGGNTDTQYF. The CDR3 coding sequence is TGTGCCAGCAGTGACGGGGGAAACACAGATACGCAGTATTTT.

V gene TRBV28 combines with J gene TRBJ2-4, with D tentatively TRBD1 (5 bases). Germline values: CDR1 MDHEN, CDR2 SYDVKM. The CDR3 spans 14 residues. The V and J ends lost 5 bases and 0 bases respectively, with 8 bases between them. CDR3 region: CASSKGLAKNIQYF. CDR3 DNA: TGTGCCAGCAGTAAGGGGTTAGCCAAAAACATTCAGTACTTC. The full variable domain, in which reference TRBV28 and TRBJ2-4 provide the parts outside the CDR3, is DVKVTQSSRYLVKRTGEKVFLECVQDMDHENMFWYRQDPGLGLRLIYFSYDVKMKEKGDIPEGYSVSREKKERFSLILESASTNQTSMYLCASSKGLAKNIQYFGAGTRLSVL.

CDR3 in DNA: TGTGCCAGCAGCCCTTACCTAGCGGGCGCCCTTGTTGCGCAGTATTTT. Translating it yields CASSPYLAGALVAQYF. J is TRBJ2-3 and V is TRBV5-4; TRBD2 matches 8 bases. Germline-derived CDR1 and CDR2 are SGHNT and YYREEE (reference sequence). The trim removed 4 bases at V and 10 bases at J, leaving 17 bases unmatched. This CDR3 comprises 16 residues.

The rearrangement uses TRBV18 and TRBJ1-1; D gene unclear. CDR3 length equals 16 residues. Germline V gene lookup returns CDR1 KGHSH and CDR2 LQKENI. The ends were cut back, 0 bases at V and 1 base at J, with 12 bases in the middle. The CDR3 region has the DNA TGTGCCAGCTCACCACCCACAGCCAAGTGGAACACTGAAGCTTTCTTT. It is translated as CASSPPTAKWNTEAFF.

The CDR3 DNA is TGTGCCAGCAGTCCAGGGGACATAGGCCCTGAAGCTTTCTTT. This translates into CASSPGDIGPEAFF. The rearrangement joins TRBV3-1 (or the pseudogene TRBV3-2) to TRBJ1-1; D is perhaps TRBD1 (6 bases). V lost 6 bases, J lost 6 bases, and 17 bases lay in between. CDR1 is LGHDT and CDR2 is YNNKEL in the germline V gene (reference sequence). The CDR3 is 14 residues long.

This chain connects TRBV2 to TRBJ2-3, with D possibly being TRBD1 (5 bases). V gave up 1 base and J gave up 0 bases, with 8 bases separating them. Germline lookup yields CDR1 SNHLY and CDR2 FYNNEI. The length of the CDR3 is 15 residues. The CDR3 nucleotides are TGTGCCAGCAGTGAAGGGACATATAGCACAGATACGCAGTATTTT. The encoded protein is CASSEGTYSTDTQYF. Looking up the rest from reference TRBV2 and TRBJ2-3 gives the full variable domain: EPEVTQTPSHQVTQMGQEVILRCVPISNHLYFYWYRQILGQKVEFLVSFYNNEISEKSEIFDDQFSVERPDGSNFTLKIRSTKLEDSAMYFCASSEGTYSTDTQYFGPGTRLTVL.

The chain employs TRBV5-1 and TRBJ2-3; TRBD2 matches at 11 bases. J was trimmed by 2 bases and V by 0 bases; bases with no gene match: 2. Germline V gene lookup returns CDR1 SGHRS and CDR2 YFSETQ. CDR3 length equals 16 residues. In DNA form, the CDR3 reads TGCGCCAGCAGCTTGGCGACTAGCGGGGTCACAGATACGCAGTATTTT. Its translation: CASSLATSGVTDTQYF.

The chain couples TRBV7-2 to TRBJ1-2; 8 positions agree with TRBD1. After removal of 0 bases from V and 6 bases from J, the junction contained 0 bases not matched to a gene. Germline CDR1 and CDR2: SGHTA and FQGNSA. This CDR3 contains 13 residues. CDR3 sequence (DNA): TGTGCCAGCAGCTTAGCGACAGGGGATGGCTACACCTTC. This encodes CASSLATGDGYTF. The variable domain in full, with the rest retrieved from reference TRBV7-2 and TRBJ1-2, is GAGVSQSPSNKVTEKGKDVELRCDPISGHTALYWYRQSLGQGLEFLIYFQGNSAPDKSGLPSDRFSAERTGGSVSTLTIQRTQQEDSAVYLCASSLATGDGYTFGSGTRLTVV.

This clone was found once. CDR3 DNA sequence: TGTGCCAGCAGTTTAGGTCGGGGGGGGTTCACAGATACGCAGTATTTT. Its protein product is CASSLGRGGFTDTQYF. The chain combines TRBV27 with TRBJ2-3; the match to TRBD2 covers 8 bases. The CDR3 totals 16 residues. Germline V gene sequence: CDR1 MNHEY, CDR2 SMNVEV (reference sequence). V gave up 2 bases and J gave up 2 bases; unmatched junction bases: 6.

CDR3 nucleotides: TGTGCCAGCCTAAGACAGGGTCGGTCACCCCTCCACTTT. This gives the protein CASLRQGRSPLHF. The V and J genes are TRBV2 and TRBJ1-6; 7 bases align to TRBD1. After removal of 8 bases from V and 10 bases from J, the junction contained 8 bases not matched to a gene. The CDR3 consists of 13 residues. Germline-derived CDR1 and CDR2 are SNHLY and FYNNEI.

The chain employs TRBV5-1 and TRBJ2-2, with D perhaps TRBD1 (6 bases). Deletions cut 0 bases from V and 6 bases from J, with 9 bases between. Germline CDR1 and CDR2: SGHRS and YFSETQ. The CDR3 contains 14 residues. CDR3 in DNA: TGCGCCAGCAGCTTGGTTGGGACATCCGGGGAGCTGTTTTTT. Protein: CASSLVGTSGELFF.

The chain links TRBV12-3 or TRBV12-4 to TRBJ1-1; D not certain. CDR3 size: 12 residues. V gave up 6 bases and J gave up 8 bases, with 13 bases separating them. The CDR3 DNA sequence: TGTGCCAGCAGGCCCGTAGGAGGGGAAGCTTTCTTT. It specifies CASRPVGGEAFF.

This rearrangement joins TRBV7-2 to TRBJ2-1, with D perhaps matching TRBD1 (6 bases). The ends were cut back, 6 bases at V and 10 bases at J, with 19 bases in the middle. CDR1 SGHTA and CDR2 FQGNSA come from the germline V gene. CDR3 length equals 14 residues. The CDR3 nucleotides read TGTGCCAGCAGAGACAGGCCGGCCGGAAAAGAGCAGTTCTTC. Translation gives CASRDRPAGKEQFF.

The CDR3 sequence: CASSLSGQALEAFF. CDR3 nucleotides: TGCGCCAGCAGCTTATCAGGACAGGCCTTAGAAGCTTTCTTT. The chain employs TRBV5-1 and TRBJ1-1, with TRBD1 identical over 7 bases. The V segment lost 2 bases and the J segment 8 bases; nucleotides outside the gene matches: 9. CDR1 is SGHRS and CDR2 is YFSETQ in the germline V gene. The CDR3 is 14 residues long.

This clone was observed a single time. This chain uses TRBV6-5 with TRBJ1-6, with D perhaps TRBD1 (6 bases). The CDR3 covers 15 residues. V dropped 5 bases and J dropped 0 bases, with 8 bases sitting between them. The germline CDR1 and CDR2 sequences are MNHEY and SVGAGI. The CDR3 loop is CASSPQGSYNSPLHF. The CDR3 region has the DNA TGTGCCAGCAGTCCACAGGGCTCCTATAATTCACCCCTCCACTTT.

This chain links TRBV2 with TRBJ2-1; 8 bases line up with TRBD1. The germline V gene has CDR1 SNHLY and CDR2 FYNNEI. The CDR3 consists of 15 residues. V lost 10 bases, J lost 6 bases, and 14 bases stayed unmatched. CDR3 nucleotides: TGTGCCAACCCACAATCCGGGACAGGCCCCAATGAGCAGTTCTTC. It translates to CANPQSGTGPNEQFF.

This rearrangement joins TRBV5-4 to TRBJ1-6; TRBD1 matches 7 bases. CDR3 length equals 15 residues. Germline trimming cut 0 bases from V and 8 bases from J; bases unmatched to any gene: 5. Germline CDR1 reads SGHNT; CDR2 reads YYREEE (reference sequence). The DNA of the CDR3 is TGTGCCAGCAGCTTGGGTGGGACAGATTATTCACCCCTCCACTTT. Its translation: CASSLGGTDYSPLHF. The full variable domain, in which reference TRBV5-4 and TRBJ1-6 provide the parts outside the CDR3, is ETGVTQSPTHLIKTRGQQVTLRCSSQSGHNTVSWYQQALGQGPQFIFQYYREEENGRGNFPPRFSGLQFPNYSSELNVNALELDDSALYLCASSLGGTDYSPLHFGNGTRLTVT.

The chain employs TRBV19 and TRBJ2-2, with D unclear. The germline CDR1 and CDR2 sequences are LNHDA and SQIVND (reference sequence). CDR3 length: 10 amino acids. CDR3 in amino acids: CATRAGELFF. CDR3 coding DNA: TGTGCAACCCGGGCCGGGGAGCTGTTTTTT.

J is TRBJ2-7 and V is TRBV7-8, with D unresolved. Trimming stripped 5 bases from V and 7 bases from J, with 12 bases between. The CDR3 covers 12 residues. CDR1 SGHVS and CDR2 FQNEAQ come from the germline V gene. The CDR3 protein is CASSAVLGEQYV. CDR3 bases: TGTGCCAGCAGCGCGGTCCTGGGTGAGCAGTACGTC.

This chain links TRBV28 with TRBJ2-5; TRBD1 matches 8 bases. The CDR3 has 13 residues. V lost 6 bases, J lost 3 bases, and 3 bases stayed unmatched. Germline V gene sequence: CDR1 MDHEN, CDR2 SYDVKM. The CDR3 DNA is TGTGCCAGCAGGGAGACAGGGGAAGAGACCCAGTACTTC. It is translated as CASRETGEETQYF.